These 23 T cell receptor beta chains share one sample of origin, sequenced in a study of shared clonotypes between healthy human individuals. Assay: immunoSEQ multiplex PCR; the TCRdb copy retains only in-frame clones and omits some. The sample gives around 1.9 million clones, about 92% of which show up once; 1.5% to 2% is in the top ten. Naivety among CD8 cells was defined by CD45RO negativity and positive CCR7 selection, thereby excluding terminally differentiated effector memory CD45RA+ cells. Sequencing input: naive CD8+ T cells from PBMCs. These receptors were obtained from a man aged 18 to 35 in good health. Some clones in this sample may be carry-over from other donors' samples.

This clone was found once. The rearrangement joins TRBV21-1 to TRBJ1-2. TRBV21-1 is a documented pseudogene. The CDR3 contains 16 residues. This chain's CDR3 is CASTSGTEVQNYGYTF. The CDR3, as DNA: TGTGCCAGCACTAGCGGGACAGAAGTACAAAACTATGGCTACACCTTC.

The chain employs TRBV7-9 and TRBJ2-3, with D possibly matching TRBD1 (6 bases). Looked up from germline, CDR1 is SEHNR and CDR2 is FQNEAQ (reference sequence). The CDR3 length is 16 residues. V lost 3 bases, J lost 0 bases, and 13 bases lay in between. CDR3 residues: CASSFGPGASTDTQYF. Written as DNA, the CDR3 is TGTGCCAGCAGCTTTGGGCCAGGGGCTAGCACAGATACGCAGTATTTT.

The gene calls are TRBV7-9 and TRBJ1-1; D remains ambiguous. CDR1 is SEHNR, CDR2 FQNEAQ, per germline (reference sequence). Trimming cost V 0 bases and J 8 bases, with 13 bases left between them. This CDR3 contains 14 residues. Here the CDR3 DNA reads TGTGCCAGCAGCTTAGCCGGGTTACGCGGGGAAGCTTTCTTT. This codes for CASSLAGLRGEAFF. Combining the CDR3 with reference TRBV7-9 and TRBJ1-1 gives the whole variable domain DTGVSQNPRHKITKRGQNVTFRCDPISEHNRLYWYRQTLGQGPEFLTYFQNEAQLEKSRLLSDRFSAERPKGSFSTLEIQRTEQGDSAMYLCASSLAGLRGEAFFGQGTRLTVV.

This clone was picked up one time. The chain carries TRBV25-1 and TRBJ1-2, with 8 bases fitting TRBD1. The CDR3 loop spans 17 amino acids. V trimming: 4 bases; J trimming: 4 bases; junction bases outside the gene matches: 14. From germline, CDR1 is MGHDK and CDR2 SYGVNS. For the CDR3, the DNA is TGTGCCAGCAGTGTGGGGGCCAGGGGGCTATGGGGCTATGGCTACACCTTC. This encodes CASSVGARGLWGYGYTF.

The V and J genes are TRBV19 and TRBJ2-7; D unclear. Trimming stripped 5 bases from V and 5 bases from J, with 16 bases between. The CDR3 runs 14 residues. CDR1 and CDR2 (germline): LNHDA, SQIVND (reference sequence). CDR3 sequence reads: CASSEQRPSHEQYF. CDR3 DNA: TGTGCCAGTAGTGAACAGCGTCCGTCCCACGAGCAGTACTTC. Complete variable domain (other parts from reference TRBV19 and TRBJ2-7): DGGITQSPKYLFRKEGQNVTLSCEQNLNHDAMYWYRQDPGQGLRLIYYSQIVNDFQKGDIAEGYSVSREKKESFPLTVTSAQKNPTAFYLCASSEQRPSHEQYFGPGTRLTVT.

The gene calls are TRBV27 and TRBJ2-7, with a weak D call TRBD1 (6 bases). V was pared by 6 bases and J by 3 bases, with 18 bases between. The CDR3 contains 15 residues. Germline CDR1 and CDR2: MNHEY and SMNVEV (reference sequence). The CDR3 reads CASSPRQVGYYEQYF. The DNA for the CDR3 is TGTGCCAGCAGCCCCCGACAGGTAGGCTACTACGAGCAGTACTTC.

CDR3 amino acids: CASSQHLGQERLGGIQYF. The CDR3 DNA follows: TGTGCCAGCAGCCAACACCTGGGACAGGAGCGATTGGGGGGCATTCAGTACTTC. The genes are TRBV7-9 and TRBJ2-4, with 8 bases identical to TRBD1. The germline V gene has CDR1 SEHNR and CDR2 FQNEAQ (reference sequence). The CDR3 has 18 amino acids. Germline trimming cut 5 bases from V and 9 bases from J; bases unmatched to any gene: 21.

This clone came up once. The rearrangement joins TRBV28 to TRBJ1-3; no firm D call. Trimming shortened V by 5 bases and J by 4 bases, and 9 bases separated the two germline ends. Per germline, CDR1 MDHEN and CDR2 SYDVKM. CDR3 size: 13 residues. The CDR3 is CASSLPNGNTIYF. CDR3 DNA sequence: TGTGCCAGCAGTCTCCCCAACGGAAACACCATATATTTT.

This clone was counted a single time. This chain uses TRBV28 with TRBJ1-1; 7 bases are a match to TRBD1. In germline, CDR1 is MDHEN, CDR2 SYDVKM. The CDR3 extends over 14 amino acids. V shed 6 bases, J shed 4 bases, and the junction held 8 bases outside the gene matches. CDR3 nucleotides: TGTGCCAGCAGGCAGGGGGTTCCAGGCACTGAAGCTTTCTTT. Protein: CASRQGVPGTEAFF.

The chain links TRBV19 to TRBJ2-6, with D uncertain. Germline V gene sequence: CDR1 LNHDA, CDR2 SQIVND (reference sequence). The V end was cut by 4 bases, the J end by 0 bases, with 10 bases between. The CDR3 is made up of 16 amino acids. The CDR3: CASSTLPFSGANVLTF. DNA for the CDR3: TGTGCCAGTAGTACCCTCCCATTCTCTGGGGCCAACGTCCTGACTTTC.

This rearrangement joins TRBV28 to TRBJ2-1; TRBD1 is a possible D gene (7 bases). Germline V gives CDR1 MDHEN, CDR2 SYDVKM. Trimming took 6 bases from V and 3 from J, leaving 18 bases between them. The CDR3 runs to 16 residues. CDR3 loop: CASSPLGRDSYNEQFF. CDR3 nucleotide sequence: TGTGCCAGCAGCCCCTTGGGGCGGGACAGCTACAATGAGCAGTTCTTC.

Details on this clone: Other DNA sequences in the sample encode the same CDR3. The gene calls are TRBV27 and TRBJ1-5, with a weak D call TRBD1 (6 bases). The CDR3 has 14 residues. Germline assignment: CDR1 MNHEY and CDR2 SMNVEV (reference sequence). The V end lost 3 bases, the J end lost 0 bases, and 6 bases lay between the germline ends. Here the CDR3 DNA reads TGTGCCAGCAGTTTGACAGGTAGCAATCAGCCCCAGCATTTT. This translates into CASSLTGSNQPQHF.

The sample holds one count of this clone. The chain has TRBV7-3 and TRBJ1-4; TRBD1 might be the D (5 bases). The CDR3 spans 15 residues. V was shortened by 4 bases and J by 7 bases, with 16 bases between the two germline ends. Germline V gene data show CDR1 as SGHTA and CDR2 as FQGTGA. The CDR3 spells CASSSTVGFREKLFF. As DNA, the CDR3 is TGTGCCAGCAGCTCGACAGTGGGATTCCGTGAAAAACTGTTTTTT.

This clone was seen just once. The CDR3 DNA follows: TGTGCCAGCAGTGAATCGGTGGCAGGAGCCTACTACGAGCAGTACTTC. Protein: CASSESVAGAYYEQYF. The V and J genes are TRBV6-1 and TRBJ2-7; D is undetermined. The CDR3 has 16 residues. Looked up from germline, CDR1 is MNHNS and CDR2 is SASEGT. The ends were cut back, 2 bases at V and 3 bases at J, with 17 bases in the middle.

As regards this clone: One junction end does not reproduce the germline sequence, and a read error may be involved. The rearrangement uses TRBV11-2 and TRBJ2-7, with 10 bases fitting TRBD2. The CDR3 totals 17 residues. Germline loops: CDR1 SGHAT, CDR2 FQNNGV. CDR3 DNA: TGCGCCAGCAGCCAAGTCCTAGCGGGAGAAGGCTCCTACGAGCAGTACTTC. The encoded protein is CASSQVLAGEGSYEQYF.

The rearrangement uses TRBV6-1 and TRBJ1-3; no definite D call. The CDR3 runs 17 residues. V was trimmed by 4 bases and J by 0 bases, leaving 16 bases between them. The germline V gene has CDR1 MNHNS and CDR2 SASEGT. CDR3 DNA sequence: TGTGCCAGCAGTGCGGTAAGGACGGTAATCTCTGGAAACACCATATATTTT. Translated, it gives CASSAVRTVISGNTIYF.

This sequence joins TRBV7-3 and TRBJ2-5, with 8 positions matching TRBD1. Germline values: CDR1 SGHTA, CDR2 FQGTGA. The CDR3 sequence is 15 residues long. V was pared by 4 bases and J by 2 bases, with 6 bases of the junction left unmatched. The CDR3 DNA reads TGTGCCAGCAGCTCCTCACAGGGGGGACAAGAGACCCAGTACTTC. Translated: CASSSSQGGQETQYF.

The genes are TRBV4-3 and TRBJ2-7; D unresolved. There are 11 residues in the CDR3. V lost 3 bases and J lost 8, with 8 bases in between. CDR1 and CDR2 (germline): LGHNA, YSLEER. The CDR3 sequence: CASSHGVKQYF. DNA of the CDR3: TGCGCCAGCAGCCACGGAGTCAAGCAGTACTTC.

The chain recombines TRBV9 with TRBJ2-1; weak D call: TRBD2 (6 bases). The CDR3 sequence is 13 residues long. The V gene's germline CDR1 is SGDLS and CDR2 YYNGEE. The V gene lost 4 bases and the J gene lost 11 bases, with 16 bases spanning the gap. DNA for the CDR3: TGTGCCAGCAGCCTACTTAGCGGACCCCAGCAGTTCTTC. Translating gives CASSLLSGPQQFF.

The genes are TRBV19 and TRBJ2-5, with TRBD2 as a possible D gene (5 bases). V was cut by 0 bases and J by 1 base, with 9 bases left in between. This CDR3 has 15 residues. Germline assignment: CDR1 LNHDA and CDR2 SQIVND (reference sequence). The CDR3 here is CASSIDVTSQETQYF. CDR3 nucleotides: TGTGCCAGTAGTATAGATGTAACTAGCCAAGAGACCCAGTACTTC.

V is TRBV7-6 and J is TRBJ1-1; perhaps TRBD1 as D (5 bases). There are 15 residues in the CDR3. V lost 2 bases to trimming and J lost 2 bases, with 12 bases between them. CDR1 SGHVS and CDR2 FNYEAQ come from the germline V gene. The CDR3 spells CASSLQGAGNTEAFF. Written as DNA, the CDR3 is TGTGCCAGCAGCTTACAGGGCGCGGGAAACACTGAAGCTTTCTTT.

In DNA, the CDR3 is TGTGCCAGCAGCCAACCCCCCCCCGGGGTTCTTTACACTGAAGCTTTCTTT. This translates into CASSQPPPGVLYTEAFF. This chain joins TRBV21-1 and TRBJ1-1. TRBV21-1 is a recognized pseudogene. The length of the CDR3 is 17 residues.

J is TRBJ2-4 and V is TRBV29-1; tentative D call: TRBD2 (6 bases). Germline V gene sequence: CDR1 SQVTM, CDR2 ANQGSEA. V lost 7 bases and J lost 8, with 24 bases in between. CDR3 length equals 15 residues. The CDR3 sequence: CSAWGDSPRGDIQYF. In DNA form, the CDR3 reads TGCAGCGCCTGGGGGGACTCTCCCCGAGGAGACATTCAGTACTTC. Full variable domain (outside the CDR3, taken from reference TRBV29-1 and TRBJ2-4): SAVISQKPSRDICQRGTSLTIQCQVDSQVTMMFWYRQQPGQSLTLIATANQGSEATYESGFVIDKFPISRPNLTFSTLTVSNMSPEDSSIYLCSAWGDSPRGDIQYFGAGTRLSVL.